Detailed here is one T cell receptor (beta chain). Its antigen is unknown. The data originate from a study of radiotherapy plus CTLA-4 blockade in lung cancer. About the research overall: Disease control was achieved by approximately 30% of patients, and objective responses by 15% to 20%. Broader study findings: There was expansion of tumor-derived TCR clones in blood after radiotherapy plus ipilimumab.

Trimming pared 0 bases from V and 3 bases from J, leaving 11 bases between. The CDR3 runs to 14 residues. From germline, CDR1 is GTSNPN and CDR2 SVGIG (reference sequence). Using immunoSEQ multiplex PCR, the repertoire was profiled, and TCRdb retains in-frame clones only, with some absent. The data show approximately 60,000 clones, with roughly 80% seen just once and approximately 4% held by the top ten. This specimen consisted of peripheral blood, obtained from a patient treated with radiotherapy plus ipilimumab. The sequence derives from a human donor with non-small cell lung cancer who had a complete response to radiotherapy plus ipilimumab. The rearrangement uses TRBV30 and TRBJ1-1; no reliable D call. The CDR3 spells CAWSVRERDTEAFF. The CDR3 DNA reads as TGTGCCTGGAGTGTACGGGAAAGGGACACTGAAGCTTTCTTT.